Listed below are T cell receptor beta chains from one sample, sequenced in a study of blood T cell repertoires in COVID-19. Profiled with immunoSEQ multiplex PCR; TCRdb holds only in-frame clones, not every one. The sample records approximately 100,000 clones, 85% to 95% being singletons. What was sequenced was peripheral blood. Every receptor here comes from a man in his forties or fifties with active COVID-19. The CDR3 runs from the conserved cysteine through the conserved F or W. D genes are given only for firm matches. Size is omitted from some rows. Given values are once, few, many or a class for expanded clones.

V gene: TRBV6-6
clone size: .
D gene: TRBD2
J gene: TRBJ2-7
CDR3 DNA: TGTGCCAGCAGTCTGGGACTAGCGGGAGGCTCCTCCTACGAGCAGTACTTC
CDR3 protein: CASSLGLAGGSSYEQYF

V gene: TRBV30
clone size: .
D gene: .
J gene: TRBJ2-1
CDR3 DNA: TGTGCCTGGAGTGTTAAAGGCCCGTTAGCTGGATTGATTAATGAGCAGTTCTTC
CDR3 protein: CAWSVKGPLAGLINEQFF

V gene: TRBV7-8
clone size: .
D gene: .
J gene: TRBJ2-7
CDR3 DNA: TGTGCCAGCAGCAAAGAAGGCAGGGGAACCTACGAGCAGTACTTC
CDR3 protein: CASSKEGRGTYEQYF

V gene: TRBV14
clone size: .
D gene: TRBD1
J gene: TRBJ1-6
CDR3 DNA: TGTGCCAGCAGCCAAGCAAGTACAGGGGTGAGGTCACCCCTCCACTTT
CDR3 protein: CASSQASTGVRSPLHF

V gene: TRBV9
clone size: .
D gene: TRBD2
J gene: TRBJ2-1
CDR3 DNA: TGTGCCAGCAGAGATAGCGGGAGACCCTACAATGAGCAGTTCTTC
CDR3 protein: CASRDSGRPYNEQFF

V gene: TRBV7-5
clone size: .
D gene: .
J gene: TRBJ1-5
CDR3 DNA: TGTGCCAGCCTCCCATGGGATGGACAGTATAGCAATCAGCCCCAGCATTTT
CDR3 protein: CASLPWDGQYSNQPQHF

V gene: TRBV5-4
clone size: .
D gene: TRBD2
J gene: TRBJ2-1
CDR3 DNA: TGTGCCAGCAGCTTCGGCGGGAGGGTGGATGAGCAGTTCTTC
CDR3 protein: CASSFGGRVDEQFF

V gene: TRBV4-1
clone size: few
D gene: .
J gene: TRBJ2-2
CDR3 DNA: TGCGCCAGCAGCCCCTCTCCAATACTCGGGGAGCTGTTTTTT
CDR3 protein: CASSPSPILGELFF

V gene: TRBV28
clone size: .
D gene: .
J gene: TRBJ1-5
CDR3 DNA: TGTGCCAGCGGGGGGTTAGGGAATTATCAGCCCCAGCATTTT
CDR3 protein: CASGGLGNYQPQHF

V gene: TRBV6-5
clone size: .
D gene: .
J gene: TRBJ1-1
CDR3 DNA: TGTGCCAGCAGTTACCTGCAGGCCAACACTGAAGCTTTCTTT
CDR3 protein: CASSYLQANTEAFF

V gene: TRBV27
clone size: .
D gene: .
J gene: TRBJ1-5
CDR3 DNA: TGTGCCAGCTGGGCTTGGCAGCCCCAGCATTTT
CDR3 protein: CASWAWQPQHF

V gene: TRBV30
clone size: few
D gene: .
J gene: TRBJ1-2
CDR3 DNA: TGTGCCTGGAGTGGTGACGCAGGGCGCTATGGCTACACCTTC
CDR3 protein: CAWSGDAGRYGYTF

V gene: TRBV6-4
clone size: few
D gene: TRBD1
J gene: TRBJ1-2
CDR3 DNA: TGTGCCAGCAGTGACTCGAATACAGGGGAAAACTATGGCTACACCTTC
CDR3 protein: CASSDSNTGENYGYTF

V gene: TRBV19
clone size: .
D gene: .
J gene: TRBJ2-7
CDR3 DNA: TGTGCCAGTAGTAGCGGACGGGACTCCTACGAGCAGTACTTC
CDR3 protein: CASSSGRDSYEQYF

V gene: TRBV6-5
clone size: .
D gene: .
J gene: TRBJ2-7
CDR3 DNA: TGTGCCAGCAGTTACGGGAACAGGGGAGGCGAGCAGTACTTC
CDR3 protein: CASSYGNRGGEQYF

V gene: TRBV24-1
clone size: .
D gene: .
J gene: TRBJ2-3
CDR3 DNA: TGTGCCACCAGTGACCCAAGTCGAGACAGGCCCACAGATACGCAGTATTTT
CDR3 protein: CATSDPSRDRPTDTQYF

V gene: TRBV7-9
clone size: few
D gene: .
J gene: TRBJ2-7
CDR3 DNA: TGTGCCAGCAGCTTATACGGTGACGAGCAGTACTTC
CDR3 protein: CASSLYGDEQYF

V gene: TRBV15
clone size: few
D gene: TRBD2
J gene: TRBJ2-5
CDR3 DNA: TGTGCCACCATCAAGGGGGGACTAGCGGGGGAGACCCAGTACTTC
CDR3 protein: CATIKGGLAGETQYF

V gene: TRBV6-5
clone size: .
D gene: TRBD1
J gene: TRBJ1-2
CDR3 DNA: TGTGCCAGCAGTTACCGCGGACAGGGAAAATATGGCTACACCTTC
CDR3 protein: CASSYRGQGKYGYTF

V gene: TRBV6-5
clone size: .
D gene: .
J gene: TRBJ2-7
CDR3 DNA: TGTGCCAGCAGTTACCGTGGGGAGCGAGGCTCCTACGAGCAGTACTTC
CDR3 protein: CASSYRGERGSYEQYF

V gene: TRBV5-1
clone size: .
D gene: .
J gene: TRBJ2-7
CDR3 DNA: TGCGCCAGCAGCTTGGGGGGACTCACCTACGAGCAGTACTTC
CDR3 protein: CASSLGGLTYEQYF

V gene: TRBV4-1
clone size: once
D gene: .
J gene: TRBJ1-4
CDR3 DNA: TGCGCCAGCAGCCAATCCGGGGGGGGAGGTGGGGAAAAACTGTTTTTT
CDR3 protein: CASSQSGGGGGEKLFF

V gene: TRBV6-6
clone size: .
D gene: .
J gene: TRBJ1-2
CDR3 DNA: TGTGCCAGCAGTTACTCGATTCCAAGCGGTGGCTACACCTTC
CDR3 protein: CASSYSIPSGGYTF

V gene: TRBV19
clone size: .
D gene: TRBD1
J gene: TRBJ2-7
CDR3 DNA: TGTGCCAGTAGTATAGAACAGGGGTGGTACGAGCAGTACTTC
CDR3 protein: CASSIEQGWYEQYF

V gene: TRBV11-3
clone size: .
D gene: .
J gene: TRBJ2-2
CDR3 DNA: TGTGCCAGCAGCCGGAGCGTCGGGGAGCTGTTTTTT
CDR3 protein: CASSRSVGELFF

V gene: TRBV23-1
clone size: .
D gene: TRBD1
J gene: TRBJ1-3
CDR3 DNA: TGCGCCAGCAGGCACCGGGACAGGGCCTATTTGCCTGGGAACACCATATATTTT
CDR3 protein: CASRHRDRAYLPGNTIYF

V gene: TRBV5-1
clone size: once
D gene: TRBD1
J gene: TRBJ2-3
CDR3 DNA: TGCGCCAGCAGCTTAAGACAGGGGGCGGGAGATACGCAGTATTTT
CDR3 protein: CASSLRQGAGDTQYF

V gene: TRBV7-6
clone size: .
D gene: TRBD2
J gene: TRBJ2-1
CDR3 DNA: TGTGCCAGCACCCCCGGACTAGCGGGAGTGGTAGGAGAGCAGTTCTTC
CDR3 protein: CASTPGLAGVVGEQFF

V gene: TRBV5-4
clone size: .
D gene: TRBD1
J gene: TRBJ2-5
CDR3 DNA: TGTGCCAGCAGCTTTTCCAGAGACCGGGACAGGGGGCTCCAAGAGACCCAGTACTTC
CDR3 protein: CASSFSRDRDRGLQETQYF

V gene: TRBV6-5
clone size: .
D gene: .
J gene: TRBJ1-2
CDR3 DNA: TGTGCCAGCAGTCTCTTCAGTCGGACCCCGGGAGGCTACACCTTC
CDR3 protein: CASSLFSRTPGGYTF

V gene: TRBV19
clone size: .
D gene: TRBD1
J gene: TRBJ1-1
CDR3 DNA: TGTGCCAGTAGTGCAGGACAGGGGTCTTTGGCGACAAATTTCTTT
CDR3 protein: CASSAGQGSLATNFF

V gene: TRBV4-1
clone size: .
D gene: .
J gene: TRBJ1-5
CDR3 DNA: TGCGCCAGCAGCCAACGGGGGGTTGATCAGCCCCAGCATTTT
CDR3 protein: CASSQRGVDQPQHF

V gene: TRBV28
clone size: .
D gene: .
J gene: TRBJ1-5
CDR3 DNA: TGTGCCAGCGACCCAGACAGACAAAATCAGCCCCAGCATTTT
CDR3 protein: CASDPDRQNQPQHF

V gene: TRBV6-5
clone size: .
D gene: .
J gene: TRBJ2-7
CDR3 DNA: TGTGCCAGCAGTTACTCAGTAGGGGTCTCCTACGAGCAGTACTTC
CDR3 protein: CASSYSVGVSYEQYF

V gene: TRBV7-9
clone size: .
D gene: TRBD1
J gene: TRBJ1-1
CDR3 DNA: TGTGCCAGCAGCCCAGGGGGAAGGGAAGCTTTCTTT
CDR3 protein: CASSPGGREAFF

V gene: TRBV2
clone size: .
D gene: TRBD1
J gene: TRBJ2-7
CDR3 DNA: TGTGCCAGCAGTGGACAGGGGCCGGACCCCTACGAGCAGTACTTC
CDR3 protein: CASSGQGPDPYEQYF

V gene: TRBV5-6
clone size: .
D gene: .
J gene: TRBJ1-5
CDR3 DNA: TGTGCCAGCAGCTCCCATGGGCAAAGTGGGCAGCCCCAGCATTTT
CDR3 protein: CASSSHGQSGQPQHF

V gene: TRBV28
clone size: .
D gene: TRBD2
J gene: TRBJ2-3
CDR3 DNA: TGTGCCAGCAGCACTAGCGGGGGCCTTCGGGATACGCAGTATTTT
CDR3 protein: CASSTSGGLRDTQYF

V gene: TRBV28
clone size: .
D gene: TRBD2
J gene: TRBJ2-7
CDR3 DNA: TGTGCCAGCAGCCTACTAGCGGGAGGGGACTACGAGCAGTACTTC
CDR3 protein: CASSLLAGGDYEQYF

V gene: TRBV5-1
clone size: .
D gene: .
J gene: TRBJ1-1
CDR3 DNA: TGCGCCAGCAGCTTGGGTCGGGTGTTGGCTGAAGCTTTCTTT
CDR3 protein: CASSLGRVLAEAFF

V gene: TRBV27
clone size: .
D gene: .
J gene: TRBJ1-2
CDR3 DNA: TGTGCCAGCAGGGGTTCAGGGTCGGGCTATGGCTACACCTTC
CDR3 protein: CASRGSGSGYGYTF

V gene: TRBV6-2/TRBV6-3
clone size: .
D gene: .
J gene: TRBJ2-7
CDR3 DNA: TGTGCCAGCAGTTACGGAACAGGTTGGCAGTACTTC
CDR3 protein: CASSYGTGWQYF